This TCR beta chain was profiled in a study of blood T cell repertoires in COVID-19. Overall study: The origin of the acute and convalescent COVID-19 samples was the United States, Italy and Spain. The analysed material was cDNA or gDNA that came from T cells, B-cell-depleted T cells, or PBMCs.

In the original workflow: Amplifying reference gene primers gave estimates of nucleated cell counts. Data came from immunoSEQ multiplex PCR; TCRdb stores just in-frame clones and leaves some out. That table gives V, J and clone size, and the DNA gave D and trimming. The profile shows about half a million clones, 70% to 90% of them singletons. The source of this sequence is a human donor in a cohort sampled during active COVID-19. The sequenced material came from peripheral blood.

CDR3 in DNA: TGTGCCAGCAGCAAGGCCGGGACTAGCGGGAGACACACCTACAATGAGCAGTTCTTC. Translation gives CASSKAGTSGRHTYNEQFF. This sequence joins TRBV7-8 and TRBJ2-1; the match to TRBD2 covers 14 bases. The CDR3 covers 19 residues. CDR1 SGHVS and CDR2 FQNEAQ come from the germline V gene. V was clipped by 5 bases and J by 2 bases; unmatched bases: 11.